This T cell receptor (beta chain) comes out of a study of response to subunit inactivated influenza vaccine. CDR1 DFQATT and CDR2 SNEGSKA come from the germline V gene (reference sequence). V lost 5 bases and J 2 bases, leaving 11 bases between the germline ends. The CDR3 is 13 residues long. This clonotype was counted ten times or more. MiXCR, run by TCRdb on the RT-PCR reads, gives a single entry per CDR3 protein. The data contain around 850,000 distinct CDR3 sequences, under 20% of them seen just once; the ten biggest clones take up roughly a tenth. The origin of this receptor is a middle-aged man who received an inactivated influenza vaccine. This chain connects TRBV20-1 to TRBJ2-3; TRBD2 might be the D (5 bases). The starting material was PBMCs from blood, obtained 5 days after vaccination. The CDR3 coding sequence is TGCAGTGCTCGAAAGGACTCCACAGATACGCAGTATTTT. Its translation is CSARKDSTDTQYF.